A single sample gave rise to the 11 T cell receptor beta chains below, sequenced in a study of T-cell reconstitution after alpha-beta-depleted transplantation in children. The authors prepared the TCRbeta library with unique molecular identifiers. MiXCR, applied by TCRdb to the PCR reads, yields one record per CDR3 protein. Among 540,000 or so distinct CDR3 sequences listed, under 30% were seen once. The sample was PBMCs, mostly from graft donor cells, taken 360 days after TCRalphabeta/CD19-depleted stem cell transplant. Receptors originate from a boy in the first two years of life who had a stem cell transplant for acute myeloid leukemia, so the T cells may come from the graft donor.

In this sample, this clonotype turned up a few times. CDR3 protein: CASSYSAGTVLSGGANVLTF. The CDR3, as DNA: TGTGCCAGCAGTTACTCGGCTGGGACAGTTCTTTCGGGGGGGGCCAACGTCCTGACTTTC. The genes are TRBV6-2 or TRBV6-3 and TRBJ2-6; the match to TRBD1 covers 7 bases. The CDR3 runs 20 residues. CDR1 is MNHEY and CDR2 is SVGEGT in the germline V gene. With 0 bases clipped from V and 4 bases from J, the junction kept 15 bases outside the gene matches.

This clonotype appeared a few times. CDR3 nucleotides: TGTGCCAGCAGCCTCTCAAGGGTTCATGAGCAGTTCTTC. Its translation: CASSLSRVHEQFF. The V and J genes are TRBV12-3 or TRBV12-4 and TRBJ2-1, with D uncertain. V was cut by 6 bases and J by 8 bases, with 14 bases left in between. The CDR3 extends over 13 amino acids.

The chain is built from TRBV5-1 and TRBJ2-1, with D maybe TRBD2 (5 bases). From germline, CDR1 is SGHRS and CDR2 YFSETQ. V lost 4 bases and J lost 0, with 17 bases in between. The CDR3 has 17 residues. The CDR3 region has the DNA TGCGCCAGCAGCCTTGATTTAGGGAGTGTCTCCTACAATGAGCAGTTCTTC. Translation gives CASSLDLGSVSYNEQFF. The full variable domain, in which reference TRBV5-1 and TRBJ2-1 provide the parts outside the CDR3, is KAGVTQTPRYLIKTRGQQVTLSCSPISGHRSVSWYQQTPGQGLQFLFEYFSETQRNKGNFPGRFSGRQFSNSRSEMNVSTLELGDSALYLCASSLDLGSVSYNEQFFGPGTRLTVL.

V usage is TRBV7-6 and J usage is TRBJ2-4, with D perhaps assigned TRBD1 or TRBD2 (7 bases each). CDR3 length: 19 residues. Germline values: CDR1 SGHVS, CDR2 FNYEAQ. Trimming shortened V by 2 bases and J by 9 bases, and 29 bases separated the two germline ends. CDR3: CASSLSVPRDSGVKAIQYF. Written as DNA, the CDR3 is TGTGCCAGCAGCTTAAGCGTACCCAGGGACAGCGGGGTTAAGGCCATTCAGTACTTC.

This clonotype was counted between two and nine times. The chain uses TRBV7-9 and TRBJ2-5; 7 nucleotides align to TRBD1. There are 14 residues in the CDR3. With V trimmed by 4 bases and J by 3 bases, 5 bases remained unmatched. Germline loops: CDR1 SEHNR, CDR2 FQNEAQ (reference sequence). The CDR3 protein is CASSSTDREETQYF. The DNA for the CDR3 is TGTGCCAGCAGCTCAACCGACAGGGAAGAGACCCAGTACTTC.

This clonotype occurred many times. The V gene is TRBV12-3 or TRBV12-4, the J gene TRBJ1-2; D is perhaps TRBD1 (5 bases). Trimming pared 3 bases from V and 5 bases from J, leaving 13 bases between. The CDR3 loop spans 14 amino acids. In DNA, the CDR3 is TGTGCCAGCAGTTTGTACAGGTCTTCTTATGGCTACACCTTC. Translation gives CASSLYRSSYGYTF.

The sample holds a few counts of this clonotype. The CDR3 is CASSNLRLAVEQYF. CDR3 nucleotides: TGTGCCAGCAGTAACTTGCGGCTGGCAGTCGAGCAGTACTTC. This chain joins TRBV7-2 and TRBJ2-7; no reliable D call. The length of the CDR3 is 14 residues. V lost 6 bases to trimming and J lost 6 bases, with 18 bases between them. CDR1 is SGHTA and CDR2 is FQGNSA in the germline V gene.

The rearrangement uses TRBV6-6 and TRBJ2-7, with 9 bases fitting TRBD2. Germline CDR1 and CDR2: MNHNY and SVGAGI (reference sequence). With V trimmed by 5 bases and J by 7 bases, 6 bases remained unmatched. This CDR3 has 13 amino acids. The CDR3 spells CASSPIAGEEQYV. The CDR3 DNA reads TGTGCCAGCAGTCCTATAGCGGGGGAAGAGCAGTACGTC.

The CDR3 nucleotides are TGTGCCAGCAGCGCCTGGCTGGACCCTTCGGACACTGAAGCTTTCTTT. Its protein is CASSAWLDPSDTEAFF. This chain links TRBV9 with TRBJ1-1; D ambiguous. V was pared by 3 bases and J by 3 bases, with 18 bases between. The CDR3 extends over 16 amino acids. CDR1 and CDR2 (germline): SGDLS, YYNGEE.

V usage is TRBV10-2 and J usage is TRBJ2-3; 9 nucleotides align to TRBD2. Germline values: CDR1 WSHSY, CDR2 SAAADI. The junction had 2 bases not matched to a gene; V was cut back by 10 bases and J by 0 bases. The CDR3 is made up of 13 amino acids. The CDR3 DNA is TGCGCCACCCTAGCGGGAAGCACAGATACGCAGTATTTT. Translated: CATLAGSTDTQYF.

The chain is built from TRBV2 and TRBJ2-4; 8 nucleotides line up with TRBD1. This CDR3 has 11 residues. Unmatched junction bases numbered 6, after V lost 6 bases and J lost 14 bases. Germline assignment: CDR1 SNHLY and CDR2 FYNNEI. The CDR3 nucleotides read TGTGCCAGCAGGTCGGACAGGGAGGAGTACTTC. This encodes CASRSDREEYF.